This T cell receptor beta chain was captured in a study of T-cell reconstitution after alpha-beta-depleted transplantation in children. This clonotype has only a few counts. The antigen is unknown. It was with unique molecular identifiers that the TCRbeta library was prepared. TCRdb independently ran MiXCR on the PCR reads; one entry per CDR3 protein. Here the sample spans about 980,000 distinct CDR3 sequences, roughly 29% being singletons. Study conclusions and caveats: Several hundred expanded graft clones reportedly were the source of alpha-beta T cells about two months after transplant. After one year, T-cell counts and TCRbeta diversity mostly came from new T cells. Recipient T cells and thymic progenitors that survived were the source of the high TCRbeta diversity seen at day 60 in some patients.

This receptor was taken from a boy younger than two who had a stem cell transplant for SCID, so the T cells may come from the graft donor. This sample comprised PBMCs, mostly from graft donor cells, obtained 360 days after TCRalphabeta/CD19-depleted stem cell transplant.

Written as DNA, the CDR3 is TGTGCCAGCAGTTTAAGAGCAGGGACAGGGAAAGACGAGCAGTACTTC. Amino acids: CASSLRAGTGKDEQYF. The rearrangement links TRBV28 to TRBJ2-7; 9 positions agree with TRBD1. With 2 bases clipped from V and 5 bases from J, the junction kept 10 bases outside the gene matches. The V gene's germline CDR1 is MDHEN and CDR2 SYDVKM. The CDR3 contains 16 residues.